The rows below give T cell receptor beta chains drawn from one sample of a study of T cell responses to AZD1222 COVID-19 vaccine. Generated by immunoSEQ multiplex PCR, the TCRdb table keeps only in-frame clones and is missing some. This repertoire shows around 160,000 clones, 75% to 90% found once; its top ten account for over 4%. This specimen was peripheral blood, taken on day 0 of MenACWY control vaccination. Every receptor here comes from an adult in good health. Both conserved end residues are trimmed from each CDR3.

v_gene	CDR3aa
TRBV7-9	ASRADRGELF
TRBV29-1	SVGKSTSGNTIY
TRBV13	ASSLRQGATNEKLF
TRBV5-6	ASSFDRASSGNTIY
TRBV7-2	ASSQRGGYT
TRBV7-9	ASSLSTQRYYNEQF
TRBV7-9	ASSKMVGANYGYT
TRBV28	ASSLLAEDYGYT
TRBV24-1	ATSRGNYGYT
TRBV7-9	ASSSKRGSLTGANVLT
TRBV6-5	ASSRTGQWSPLH
TRBV7-9	ASSLYRGQLHAGNTIY
TRBV5-6	ASSLFQGGEKLF
TRBV4-2	ASSQDQDVWGQ
TRBV19	ASSIFSGTGPGELF
TRBV7-6	ASSLTGTASDSPLH